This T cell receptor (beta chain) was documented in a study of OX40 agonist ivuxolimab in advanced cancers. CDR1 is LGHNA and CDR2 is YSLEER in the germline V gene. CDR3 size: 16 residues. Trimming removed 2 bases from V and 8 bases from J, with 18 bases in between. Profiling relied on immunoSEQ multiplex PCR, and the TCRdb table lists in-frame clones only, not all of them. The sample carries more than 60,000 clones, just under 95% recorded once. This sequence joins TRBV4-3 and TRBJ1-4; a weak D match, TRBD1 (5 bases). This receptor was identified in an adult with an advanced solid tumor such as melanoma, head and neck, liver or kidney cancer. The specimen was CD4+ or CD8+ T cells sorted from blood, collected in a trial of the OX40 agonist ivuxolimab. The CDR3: CASSQSRGNVGEKLFF. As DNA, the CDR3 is TGCGCCAGCAGCCAAAGTCGGGGGAACGTGGGGGAAAAACTGTTTTTT.